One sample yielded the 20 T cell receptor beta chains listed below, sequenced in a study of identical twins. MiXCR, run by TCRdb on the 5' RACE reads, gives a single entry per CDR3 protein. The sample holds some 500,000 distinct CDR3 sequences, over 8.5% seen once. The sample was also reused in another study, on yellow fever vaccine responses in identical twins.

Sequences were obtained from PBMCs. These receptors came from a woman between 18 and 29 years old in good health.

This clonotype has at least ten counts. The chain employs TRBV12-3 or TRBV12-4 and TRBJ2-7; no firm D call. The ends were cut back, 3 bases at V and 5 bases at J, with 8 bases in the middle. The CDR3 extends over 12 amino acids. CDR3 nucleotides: TGTGCCAGCAGTTTGTCAAGGCACGAGCAGTACTTC. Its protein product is CASSLSRHEQYF.

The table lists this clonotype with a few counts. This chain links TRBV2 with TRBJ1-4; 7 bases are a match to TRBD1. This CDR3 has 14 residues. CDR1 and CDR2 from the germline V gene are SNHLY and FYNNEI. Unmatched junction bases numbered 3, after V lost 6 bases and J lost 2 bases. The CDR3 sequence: CASRKGATNEKLFF. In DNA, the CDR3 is TGTGCCAGCAGAAAGGGGGCGACTAATGAAAAACTGTTTTTT.

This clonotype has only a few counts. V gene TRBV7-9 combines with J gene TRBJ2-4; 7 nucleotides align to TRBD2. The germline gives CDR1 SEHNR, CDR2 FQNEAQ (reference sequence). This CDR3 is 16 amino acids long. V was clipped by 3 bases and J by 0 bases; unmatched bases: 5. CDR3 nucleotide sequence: TGTGCCAGCAGCTTCCCAGCGGGGCTAGCCAAAAACATTCAGTACTTC. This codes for CASSFPAGLAKNIQYF.

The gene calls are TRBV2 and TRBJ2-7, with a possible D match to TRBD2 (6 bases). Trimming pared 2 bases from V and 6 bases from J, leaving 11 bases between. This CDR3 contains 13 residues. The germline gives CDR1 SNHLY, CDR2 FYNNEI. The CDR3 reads CASSEQGTAEQYF. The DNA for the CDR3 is TGTGCCAGCAGTGAACAAGGGACTGCCGAGCAGTACTTC.

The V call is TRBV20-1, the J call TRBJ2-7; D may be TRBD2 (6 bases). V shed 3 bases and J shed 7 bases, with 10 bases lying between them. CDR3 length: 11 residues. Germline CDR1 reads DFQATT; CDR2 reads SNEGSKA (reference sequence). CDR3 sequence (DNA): TGCAGTGCTAGGTGGCTAGCGGAGCAGTACTTC. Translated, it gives CSARWLAEQYF.

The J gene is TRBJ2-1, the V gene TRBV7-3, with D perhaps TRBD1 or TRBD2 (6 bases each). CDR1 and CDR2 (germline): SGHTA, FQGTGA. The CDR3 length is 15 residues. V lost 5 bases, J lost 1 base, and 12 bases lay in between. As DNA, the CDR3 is TGTGCCAGCAGCATACTAGGGGGGTCCTACAATGAGCAGTTCTTC. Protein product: CASSILGGSYNEQFF. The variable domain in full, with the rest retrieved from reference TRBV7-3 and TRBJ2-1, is GAGVSQTPSNKVTEKGKYVELRCDPISGHTALYWYRQSLGQGPEFLIYFQGTGAADDSGLPNDRFFAVRPEGSVSTLKIQRTERGDSAVYLCASSILGGSYNEQFFGPGTRLTVL.

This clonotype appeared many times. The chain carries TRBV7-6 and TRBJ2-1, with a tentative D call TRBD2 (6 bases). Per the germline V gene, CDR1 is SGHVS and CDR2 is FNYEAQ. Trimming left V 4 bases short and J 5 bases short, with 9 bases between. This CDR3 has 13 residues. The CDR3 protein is CASSSRLDNEQFF. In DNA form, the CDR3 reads TGTGCCAGCAGCTCTCGACTAGACAATGAGCAGTTCTTC. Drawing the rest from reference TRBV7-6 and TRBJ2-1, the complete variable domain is GAGVSQSPRYKVTKRGQDVALRCDPISGHVSLYWYRQALGQGPEFLTYFNYEAQQDKSGLPNDRFSAERPEGSISTLTIQRTEQRDSAMYRCASSSRLDNEQFFGPGTRLTVL.

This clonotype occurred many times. DNA of the CDR3: TGTGCCACCAGTGTCCCTCGGGGTGGCGGCTACAATGAGCAGTTCTTC. This codes for CATSVPRGGGYNEQFF. The chain links TRBV24-1 to TRBJ2-1, with a weak D call TRBD2 (5 bases). CDR1 is KGHDR, CDR2 SFDVKD, per germline. V lost 5 bases and J lost 3, with 16 bases in between. The CDR3 spans 16 residues.

CDR3 amino acids: CSATLDPYEQYF. The CDR3 nucleotides are TGCAGCGCAACTTTGGACCCCTACGAGCAGTACTTC. The rearrangement uses TRBV29-1 and TRBJ2-7, with unresolved D. V lost 7 bases, J lost 2 bases, and 12 bases lay in between. Germline CDR1 is SQVTM and CDR2 is ANQGSEA. CDR3 length: 12 amino acids.

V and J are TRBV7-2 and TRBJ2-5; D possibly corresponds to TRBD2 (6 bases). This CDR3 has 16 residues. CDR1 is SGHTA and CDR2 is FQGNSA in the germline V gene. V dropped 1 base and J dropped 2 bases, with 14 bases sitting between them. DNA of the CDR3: TGTGCCAGCAGCTTAGTGGGTAGCGGAGGACAAGAGACCCAGTACTTC. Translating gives CASSLVGSGGQETQYF.

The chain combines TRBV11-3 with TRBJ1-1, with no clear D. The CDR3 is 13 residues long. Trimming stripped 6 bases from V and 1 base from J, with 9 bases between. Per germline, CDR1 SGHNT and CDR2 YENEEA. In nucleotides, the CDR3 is TGTGCCAGCAGTGAGCAGGAGAACACTGAAGCTTTCTTT. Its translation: CASSEQENTEAFF.

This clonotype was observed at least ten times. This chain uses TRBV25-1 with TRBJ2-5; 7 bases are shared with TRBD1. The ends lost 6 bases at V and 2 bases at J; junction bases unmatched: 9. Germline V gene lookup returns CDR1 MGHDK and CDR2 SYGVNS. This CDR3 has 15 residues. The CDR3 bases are TGTGCCAGCAGAAAAGGGGGCCTGGGGCAAGAGACCCAGTACTTC. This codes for CASRKGGLGQETQYF.

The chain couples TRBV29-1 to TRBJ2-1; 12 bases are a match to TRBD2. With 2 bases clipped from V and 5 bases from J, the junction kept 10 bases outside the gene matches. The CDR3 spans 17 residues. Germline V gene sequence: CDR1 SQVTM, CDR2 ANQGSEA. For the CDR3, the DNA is TGCAGCGTTGAATGGTCGTCTAGCGGGAGGGCCGACAATGAGCAGTTCTTC. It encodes CSVEWSSSGRADNEQFF.

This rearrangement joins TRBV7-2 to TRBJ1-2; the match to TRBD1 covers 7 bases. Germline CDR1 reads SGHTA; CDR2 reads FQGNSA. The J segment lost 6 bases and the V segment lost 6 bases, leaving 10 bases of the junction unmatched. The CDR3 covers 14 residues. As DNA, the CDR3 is TGTGCCAGCAGTCCGGGACAGAGGGGGAATGGCTACACCTTC. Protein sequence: CASSPGQRGNGYTF. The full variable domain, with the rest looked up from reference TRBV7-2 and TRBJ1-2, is GAGVSQSPSNKVTEKGKDVELRCDPISGHTALYWYRQSLGQGLEFLIYFQGNSAPDKSGLPSDRFSAERTGGSVSTLTIQRTQQEDSAVYLCASSPGQRGNGYTFGSGTRLTVV.

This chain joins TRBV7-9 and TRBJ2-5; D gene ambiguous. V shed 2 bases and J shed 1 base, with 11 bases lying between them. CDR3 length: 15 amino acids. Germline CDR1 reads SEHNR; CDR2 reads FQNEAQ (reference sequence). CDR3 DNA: TGTGCCAGCAGCTTACTTGGTACAACCCAAGAGACCCAGTACTTC. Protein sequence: CASSLLGTTQETQYF. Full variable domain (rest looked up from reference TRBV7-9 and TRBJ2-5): DTGVSQNPRHKITKRGQNVTFRCDPISEHNRLYWYRQTLGQGPEFLTYFQNEAQLEKSRLLSDRFSAERPKGSFSTLEIQRTEQGDSAMYLCASSLLGTTQETQYFGPGTRLLVL.

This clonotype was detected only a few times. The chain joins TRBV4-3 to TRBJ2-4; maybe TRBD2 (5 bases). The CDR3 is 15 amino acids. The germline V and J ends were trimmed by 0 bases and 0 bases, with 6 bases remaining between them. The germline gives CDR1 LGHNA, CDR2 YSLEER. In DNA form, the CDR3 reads TGCGCCAGCAGCCAAGACGGGGAAGCCAAAAACATTCAGTACTTC. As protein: CASSQDGEAKNIQYF.

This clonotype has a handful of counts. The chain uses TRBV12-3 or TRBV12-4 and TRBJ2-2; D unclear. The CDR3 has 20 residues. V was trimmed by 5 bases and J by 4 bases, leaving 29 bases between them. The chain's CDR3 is CASSPPRAEDPSVGTGELFF. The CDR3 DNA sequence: TGTGCCAGCAGTCCCCCCCGGGCAGAAGACCCCTCGGTAGGCACCGGGGAGCTGTTTTTT.

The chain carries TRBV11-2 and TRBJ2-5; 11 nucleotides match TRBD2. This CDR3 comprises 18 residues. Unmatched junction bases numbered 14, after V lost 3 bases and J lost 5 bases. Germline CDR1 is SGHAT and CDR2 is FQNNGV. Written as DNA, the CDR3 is TGTGCCAGCAGCTTCCGTGGTAGCGGGAGGGCGAGCTCGGAGACCCAGTACTTC. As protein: CASSFRGSGRASSETQYF.

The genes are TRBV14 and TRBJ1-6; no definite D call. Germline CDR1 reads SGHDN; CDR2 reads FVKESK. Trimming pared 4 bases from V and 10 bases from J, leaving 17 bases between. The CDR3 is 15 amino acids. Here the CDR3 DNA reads TGTGCCAGCAGCCTCCGGACGGGAAGAGGATCACCCCTCCACTTT. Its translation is CASSLRTGRGSPLHF.

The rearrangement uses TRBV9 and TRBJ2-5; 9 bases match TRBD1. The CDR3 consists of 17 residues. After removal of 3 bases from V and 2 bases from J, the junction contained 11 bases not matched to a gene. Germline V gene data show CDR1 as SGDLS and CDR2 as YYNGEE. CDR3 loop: CASSGNRGQGRQETQYF. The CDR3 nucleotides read TGTGCCAGCAGCGGAAACAGGGGGCAGGGTCGGCAAGAGACCCAGTACTTC.